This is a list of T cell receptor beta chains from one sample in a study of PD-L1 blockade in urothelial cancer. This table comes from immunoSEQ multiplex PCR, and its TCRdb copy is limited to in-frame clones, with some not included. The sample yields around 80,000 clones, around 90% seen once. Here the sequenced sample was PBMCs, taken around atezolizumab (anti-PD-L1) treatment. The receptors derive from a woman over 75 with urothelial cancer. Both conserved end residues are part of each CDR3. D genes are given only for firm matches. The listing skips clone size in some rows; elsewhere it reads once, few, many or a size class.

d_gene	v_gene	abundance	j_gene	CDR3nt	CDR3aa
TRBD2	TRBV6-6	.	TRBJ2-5	TGTGCCAGCGCGTTAGCGGGAGGGAGGATTGAGACCCAGTACTTC	CASALAGGRIETQYF
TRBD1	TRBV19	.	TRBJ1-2	TGTGCCAGTAGTATCCCAGGGGACAGGGCCTATGGCTACACCTTC	CASSIPGDRAYGYTF
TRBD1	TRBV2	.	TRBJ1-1	TGTGCCAGCAGTGGGGACAGGGGGATGAACACTGAAGCTTTCTTT	CASSGDRGMNTEAFF
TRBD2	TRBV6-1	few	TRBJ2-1	TGTGCCAGCAGTTCCCAGGCCGGACTAGCCGACGAGCAGTTCTTC	CASSSQAGLADEQFF
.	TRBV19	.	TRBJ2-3	TGTGCCAGTAGTCCCCCGTATCTTCCAGATACGCAGTATTTT	CASSPPYLPDTQYF
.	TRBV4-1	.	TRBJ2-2	TGCGCCAGCAGCCTCGACACGCGGACTATAAGCACCGGGGAGCTGTTTTTT	CASSLDTRTISTGELFF
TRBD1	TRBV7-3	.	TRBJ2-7	TGTGCCAGCAGCCCGTGGCAGGGGGCAGGCGAGCAGTACTTC	CASSPWQGAGEQYF
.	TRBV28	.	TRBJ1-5	TGTGCCAGCAGCCCATCGGGGGGCTGGGGCAATCAGCCCCAGCATTTT	CASSPSGGWGNQPQHF
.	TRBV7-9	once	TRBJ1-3	TGTGCCAGCAGCTTAGTAGAGGGAATCTCTGGAAACACCATATATTTT	CASSLVEGISGNTIYF
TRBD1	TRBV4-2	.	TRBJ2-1	TGTGCCAGCAGCCAAGAGGGTGGGCAGGGGGCGGGCAATGAGCAGTTCTTC	CASSQEGGQGAGNEQFF
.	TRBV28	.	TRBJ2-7	TGTGCCAGCAGTTCGTCACAGGATTCCGAGCAGTACTTC	CASSSSQDSEQYF
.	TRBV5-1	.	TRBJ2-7	TGCGCCAGCAGCCCAGGAGGGGCTGGGCGCGAGCAGTACTTC	CASSPGGAGREQYF
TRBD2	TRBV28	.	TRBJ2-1	TGTGCCAGCAGTCGGACCTTGGGAGCGGGACTGTACAATGAGCAGTTCTTC	CASSRTLGAGLYNEQFF
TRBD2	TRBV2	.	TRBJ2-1	TGTGCCAGCAGTGAAGATAAGGGACTAGCTCGGGAGCAGTTCTTC	CASSEDKGLAREQFF
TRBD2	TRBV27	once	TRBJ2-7	TGTGCCAGCAGTACTTTAGCGGGAGGTGGCGAGCAGTACTTC	CASSTLAGGGEQYF
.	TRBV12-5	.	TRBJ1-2	TGTGCTAGTGGGGCAGGGGCGAACTATGGCTACACCTTC	CASGAGANYGYTF
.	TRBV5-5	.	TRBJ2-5	TGTGCCAGCAGCTCCGGGACACTAGAGACCCAGTACTTC	CASSSGTLETQYF
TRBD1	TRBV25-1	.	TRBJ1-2	TGTGCCAGCAGTGGGACAGGGGCCTTCTATGGCTACACCTTC	CASSGTGAFYGYTF
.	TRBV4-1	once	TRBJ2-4	TGCGCCAGCAGCCAAGATCCAGCAGCGGCGGATGGCAAAAACATTCAGTACTTC	CASSQDPAAADGKNIQYF
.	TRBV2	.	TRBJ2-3	TGTGCCAGCTGGACACTGATGGGAGATACGCAGTATTTT	CASWTLMGDTQYF
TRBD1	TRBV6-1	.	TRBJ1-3	TGTGCCAGCAGTGGGGACAGGATCTCTGGAAACACCATATATTTT	CASSGDRISGNTIYF
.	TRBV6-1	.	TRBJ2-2	TGTGCCAGCAGTTCCCAGGGGACGAACACCGGGGAGCTGTTTTTT	CASSSQGTNTGELFF
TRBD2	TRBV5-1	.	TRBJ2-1	TGCGCCAGCAGCTTGGGACTAGCGGGATACAATGAGCAGTTCTTC	CASSLGLAGYNEQFF
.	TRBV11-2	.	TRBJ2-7	TGTGCCAGCAGCCCTTCCTACGAGCAGTACTTC	CASSPSYEQYF
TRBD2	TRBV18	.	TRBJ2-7	TGTGCCAGCTCCCCGACACAGCGGGGCACCTACGAGCAGTACTTC	CASSPTQRGTYEQYF
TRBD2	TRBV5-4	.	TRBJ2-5	TGTGCCAGCAGCTTGGGGACTAGCGGGATCCGGGGGGAGACCCAGTACTTC	CASSLGTSGIRGETQYF
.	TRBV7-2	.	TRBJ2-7	TGTGCCAGCAGCTATTTGAGCGGAACCTACGAGCAGTACTTC	CASSYLSGTYEQYF
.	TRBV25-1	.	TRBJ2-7	TGTGCCAGCACCCTTGGCGGCTACGAGCAGTACTTC	CASTLGGYEQYF
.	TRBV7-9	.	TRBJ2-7	TGTGCCAGCAGCCCCTTACGGGGTACCTACGAGCAGTACTTC	CASSPLRGTYEQYF
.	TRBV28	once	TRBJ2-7	TGTGCCGCTAAAGGGGTACTCGAGCAGTACTTC	CAAKGVLEQYF
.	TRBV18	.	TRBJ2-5	TGTGCCAGCTCACCTGGACTGAGCCAAGAGACCCAGTACTTC	CASSPGLSQETQYF
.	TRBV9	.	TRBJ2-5	TGTGCCAGCAGCCCTCTTTGGACTGAAGAGATGAACTTC	CASSPLWTEEMNF
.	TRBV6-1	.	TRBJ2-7	TGTGCCAGCAGGGACAGAAGCTACGAGCAGTACTTC	CASRDRSYEQYF
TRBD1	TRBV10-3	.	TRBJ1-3	TGTGCCATCGGGGATCTGACAGGGAAGGGGTATTCTGGAAACACCATATATTTT	CAIGDLTGKGYSGNTIYF
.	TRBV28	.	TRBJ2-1	TGTGCCAGCAGTTTAGCGGTTAGCTCCTACAATGAGCAGTTCTTC	CASSLAVSSYNEQFF
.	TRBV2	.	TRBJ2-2	TGTGCCAGCAAAGGAGCGCGGACCGGGGAGCTGTTTTTT	CASKGARTGELFF
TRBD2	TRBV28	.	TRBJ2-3	TGTGCCAGCAGTTTATCTCCAGACTCTAGCGGGATCAGCACAGATACGCAGTATTTT	CASSLSPDSSGISTDTQYF
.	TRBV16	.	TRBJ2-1	TGTGCCAGCAGCCTCTTAGACAATGAGCAGTTCTTC	CASSLLDNEQFF
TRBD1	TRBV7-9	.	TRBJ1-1	TGTGCCAGCAGCCTAGACAGGGGGCAGGGGAACACTGAAGCTTTCTTT	CASSLDRGQGNTEAFF
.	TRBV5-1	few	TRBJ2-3	TGCGCCAGCAGCTTGTCGGGGAGACGCACAGATACGCAGTATTTT	CASSLSGRRTDTQYF
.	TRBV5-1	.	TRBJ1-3	TGCGCCAGCAGCGAAGGGCAGGGGAGCTCTGGAAACACCATATATTTT	CASSEGQGSSGNTIYF
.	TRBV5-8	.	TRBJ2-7	TGTGCCAGCAGCTGGAGGCCGGGTTCCTACGAGCAGTACTTC	CASSWRPGSYEQYF
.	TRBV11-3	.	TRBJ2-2	TGTGCCAGCAGCTCCAGACTAGACGGGGAGCTGTTTTTT	CASSSRLDGELFF
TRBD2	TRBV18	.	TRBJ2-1	TGTGCCAGCTCGCTTAACCCCGGGGTAGCGGGAGGATACGGTGAGCAGTTCTTC	CASSLNPGVAGGYGEQFF
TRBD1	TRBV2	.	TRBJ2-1	TGTGCCAGCACCCTCCGGGACAGGGGTCGGGCTAGCGAGGTAGATGAGCAGTTCTTC	CASTLRDRGRASEVDEQFF
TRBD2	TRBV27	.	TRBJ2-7	TGTGCCAGCAGTTCCTTACAGACCGGGACTAGCCGCTACGAGCAGTACTTC	CASSSLQTGTSRYEQYF
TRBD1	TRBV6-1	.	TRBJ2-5	TGTGCCAGCAGTGAAATAAGAGGGGGCGGTACGGAGACCCAGTACTTC	CASSEIRGGGTETQYF
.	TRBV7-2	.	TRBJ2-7	TGTGCCAGCAGCAGCGGGACAACCTACGAGCAGTACTTC	CASSSGTTYEQYF
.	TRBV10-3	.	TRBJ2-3	TGTGCCATCAGTGAGTCGAAACAGGGCTTTGATACGCAGTATTTT	CAISESKQGFDTQYF
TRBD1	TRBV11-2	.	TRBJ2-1	TGTGCCAGCAGCTTTCAGGGGACAGGGTTCTCTAGGTTACGGGATGAGCAGTTCTTC	CASSFQGTGFSRLRDEQFF
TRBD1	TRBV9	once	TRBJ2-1	TGTGCCAGCAGCGTAGATTCCGCAGGGGGCTACAATGAGCAGTTCTTC	CASSVDSAGGYNEQFF
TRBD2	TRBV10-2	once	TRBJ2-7	TGCGCCAGCAGTCCCGGACTAGCGGGAGGGACCTACGAGCAGTACTTC	CASSPGLAGGTYEQYF
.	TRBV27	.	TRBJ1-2	TGTGCCAGCAGTTTAATTGGCAGTGCTGGCTACACCTTC	CASSLIGSAGYTF
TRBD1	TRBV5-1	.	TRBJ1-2	TGCGCCACCGGGCGTGGGGACAGCCCATCCCATAACTATGGCTACACCTTC	CATGRGDSPSHNYGYTF
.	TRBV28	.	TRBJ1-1	TGTGCCAGCAGCGCCCTAGGCCGTGAAGCTTTCTTT	CASSALGREAFF
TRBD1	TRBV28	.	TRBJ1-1	TGTGCCACTAGGGGGCCCACTGAAGCTTTCTTT	CATRGPTEAFF
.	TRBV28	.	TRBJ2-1	TGTGCCAGCAGTTCTAACTTGTACAATGAGCAGTTCTTC	CASSSNLYNEQFF
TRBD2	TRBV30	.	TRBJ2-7	TGTGCCTGGAGCCTAGCGGGAGGGCCCAGCTACGAGCAGTACTTC	CAWSLAGGPSYEQYF